This entry lists 9 T cell receptor beta chains sequenced from one sample in a study of blood T cell repertoires in COVID-19. The table came from immunoSEQ multiplex PCR; TCRdb's copy has only in-frame clones and leaves some out. The sample shows about 150,000 clones, more than 85% of them seen only once. Material for sequencing was peripheral blood. The receptors stem from a man aged 55 to 70 with COVID-19, enrolled during active disease.

This sequence joins TRBV6-5 and TRBJ1-3; perhaps TRBD1 as D (5 bases). In germline, CDR1 is MNHEY, CDR2 SVGAGI. The CDR3 totals 12 residues. V was pared by 8 bases and J by 8 bases, with 13 bases between. The DNA for the CDR3 is TGTGCCAGCCTGAGCCAGGGCCACACCATATATTTT. Residues: CASLSQGHTIYF.

This clone occurred once. The rearrangement joins TRBV6-5 to TRBJ1-6, with TRBD1 matching over 9 bases. This CDR3 region has 15 residues. Germline V gene data show CDR1 as MNHEY and CDR2 as SVGAGI. V shed 7 bases, J shed 10 bases, and the junction held 11 bases outside the gene matches. The CDR3 loop is CASKPQGQGGSPLHF. DNA of the CDR3: TGTGCCAGCAAACCTCAGGGACAGGGCGGGTCACCCCTCCACTTT.

The CDR3: CASSLMPAGETQYF. The CDR3 DNA sequence: TGTGCCAGCAGCTTGATGCCGGCGGGGGAGACCCAGTACTTC. V usage is TRBV5-4 and J usage is TRBJ2-5, with D maybe TRBD2 (6 bases). Trimming stripped 1 base from V and 5 bases from J, with 12 bases between. Germline assignment: CDR1 SGHNT and CDR2 YYREEE (reference sequence). CDR3 size: 14 residues.

This clone occurred once. The chain couples TRBV18 to TRBJ1-1; TRBD1 is a possible D gene (5 bases). V was pared by 0 bases and J by 0 bases, with 8 bases between. This CDR3 comprises 15 residues. Germline V lookup: CDR1 KGHSH, CDR2 LQKENI. CDR3 DNA sequence: TGTGCCAGCTCACCACCTAGGGGTGTGAACACTGAAGCTTTCTTT. Amino acids: CASSPPRGVNTEAFF.

This clone appeared a few times. The chain joins TRBV7-2 to TRBJ1-2, with 8 bases lining up with TRBD1. CDR3 length: 15 residues. CDR1 is SGHTA and CDR2 is FQGNSA in the germline V gene. Trimming cost V 9 bases and J 8 bases; bases outside gene matches: 17. The CDR3 DNA reads TGTGCCAGTGCACACCTGGGGCAGGGGGCTTGGGGCTACACCTTC. Protein: CASAHLGQGAWGYTF.

This chain joins TRBV24-1 and TRBJ2-7; 9 bases line up with TRBD2. The CDR3 loop spans 15 amino acids. V was clipped by 3 bases and J by 5 bases; unmatched bases: 7. The germline gives CDR1 KGHDR, CDR2 SFDVKD. CDR3 in amino acids: CATSDPWTSADEQYF. The CDR3 nucleotides are TGTGCCACCAGTGATCCCTGGACTAGCGCGGACGAGCAGTACTTC.

This clone is a singleton in its sample. The genes are TRBV4-2 and TRBJ1-1; D is ambiguous. The germline V gene has CDR1 LGHNA and CDR2 YNFKEQ. This CDR3 has 14 residues. The V and J ends lost 0 bases and 0 bases respectively, with 5 bases between them. CDR3 amino acids: CASSQDSVNTEAFF. For the CDR3, the DNA is TGTGCCAGCAGCCAAGACAGCGTGAACACTGAAGCTTTCTTT.

This chain joins TRBV14 and TRBJ2-1; 7 bases are a match to TRBD1. The CDR3 is 16 residues long. J lost 6 bases, V lost 0 bases, and 8 bases had no gene match. Per the germline V gene, CDR1 is SGHDN and CDR2 is FVKESK. CDR3 loop: CASSQDGGQPSNEQFF. CDR3 nucleotide sequence: TGTGCCAGCAGCCAAGATGGGGGACAGCCCTCCAATGAGCAGTTCTTC.

The V call is TRBV4-3, the J call TRBJ1-1; no definite D call. This CDR3 region has 13 residues. CDR1 is LGHNA, CDR2 YSLEER, per germline. Trimming stripped 0 bases from V and 8 bases from J, with 10 bases between. In DNA, the CDR3 is TGCGCCAGCAGCCAAGAAAGAGCCCGAGAAGCTTTCTTT. It codes for CASSQERAREAFF.